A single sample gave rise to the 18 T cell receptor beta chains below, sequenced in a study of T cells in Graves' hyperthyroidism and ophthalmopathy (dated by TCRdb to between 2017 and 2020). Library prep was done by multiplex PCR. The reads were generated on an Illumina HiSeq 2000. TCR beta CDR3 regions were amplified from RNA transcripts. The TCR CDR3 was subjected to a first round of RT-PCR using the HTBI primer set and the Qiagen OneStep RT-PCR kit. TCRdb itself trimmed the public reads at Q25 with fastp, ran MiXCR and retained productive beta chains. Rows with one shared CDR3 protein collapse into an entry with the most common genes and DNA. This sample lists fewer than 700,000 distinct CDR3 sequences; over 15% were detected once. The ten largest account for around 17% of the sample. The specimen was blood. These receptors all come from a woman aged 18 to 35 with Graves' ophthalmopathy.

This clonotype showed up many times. The CDR3 DNA reads TGCAGTGCTAGGGGGCAACAGGGTCGCAATAACGGCTACACCTTC. The encoded protein is CSARGQQGRNNGYTF. The rearrangement joins TRBV20-1 to TRBJ1-2, with D perhaps matching TRBD1 (6 bases). The CDR3 has 15 amino acids. CDR1 DFQATT and CDR2 SNEGSKA come from the germline V gene (reference sequence). Trimming removed 3 bases at V and 8 bases at J, with 22 bases between.

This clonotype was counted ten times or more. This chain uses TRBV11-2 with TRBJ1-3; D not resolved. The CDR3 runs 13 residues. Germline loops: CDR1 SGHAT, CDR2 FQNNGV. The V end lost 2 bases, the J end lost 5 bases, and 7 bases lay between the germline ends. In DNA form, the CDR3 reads TGTGCCAGCAGCTTAAACGAACGAAACACCATATATTTT. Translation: CASSLNERNTIYF.

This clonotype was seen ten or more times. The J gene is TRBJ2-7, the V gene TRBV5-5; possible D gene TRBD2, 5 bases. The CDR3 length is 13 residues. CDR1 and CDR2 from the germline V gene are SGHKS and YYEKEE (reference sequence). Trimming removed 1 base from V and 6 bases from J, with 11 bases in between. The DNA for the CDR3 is TGTGCCAGCAGCTTGACTAGTGTGGGCGAGCAGTACTTC. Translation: CASSLTSVGEQYF. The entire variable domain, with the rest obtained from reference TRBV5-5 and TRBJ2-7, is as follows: DAGVTQSPTHLIKTRGQQVTLRCSPISGHKSVSWYQQVLGQGPQFIFQYYEKEERGRGNFPDRFSARQFPNYSSELNVNALLLGDSALYLCASSLTSVGEQYFGPGTRLTVT.

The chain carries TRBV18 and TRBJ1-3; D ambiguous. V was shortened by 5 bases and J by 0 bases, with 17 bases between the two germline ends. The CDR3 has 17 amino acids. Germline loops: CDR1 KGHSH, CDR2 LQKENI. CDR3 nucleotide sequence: TGTGCCAGCTCATTACGACTTGACGTCGGCTCTGGAAACACCATATATTTT. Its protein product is CASSLRLDVGSGNTIYF.

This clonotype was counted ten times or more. CDR3 DNA sequence: TGCAGTGCTAGTAGTCGGGCAGACAATGAGCAGTTCTTC. Translation gives CSASSRADNEQFF. The chain links TRBV20-1 to TRBJ2-1; D is unclear. CDR1 DFQATT and CDR2 SNEGSKA come from the germline V gene (reference sequence). The CDR3 contains 13 residues. The germline V and J ends were trimmed by 3 bases and 5 bases, with 11 bases remaining between them.

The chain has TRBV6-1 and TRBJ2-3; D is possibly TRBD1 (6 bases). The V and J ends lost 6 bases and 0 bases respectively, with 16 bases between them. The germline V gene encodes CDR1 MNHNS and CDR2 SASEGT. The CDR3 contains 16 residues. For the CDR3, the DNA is TGTGCCAGCAGCCGTTGGACAGAATCTAGCACAGATACGCAGTATTTT. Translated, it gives CASSRWTESSTDTQYF.

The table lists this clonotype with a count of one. The CDR3 DNA is TGTGCCAGCAGTGAAGGGTTAGGCAGTAATTCACCCCTCCACTTT. Its translation: CASSEGLGSNSPLHF. The chain is built from TRBV6-1 and TRBJ1-6; D is unresolved. Germline V lookup: CDR1 MNHNS, CDR2 SASEGT. V shed 1 base and J shed 6 bases, with 10 bases lying between them. This CDR3 is built from 15 residues.

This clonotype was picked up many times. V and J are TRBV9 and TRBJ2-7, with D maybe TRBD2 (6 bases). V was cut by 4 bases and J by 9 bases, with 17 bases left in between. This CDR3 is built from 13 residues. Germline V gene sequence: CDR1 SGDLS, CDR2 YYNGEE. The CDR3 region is CASSPSSYGGQYF. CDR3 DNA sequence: TGTGCCAGCAGCCCTTCCAGCTACGGGGGGCAGTACTTC.

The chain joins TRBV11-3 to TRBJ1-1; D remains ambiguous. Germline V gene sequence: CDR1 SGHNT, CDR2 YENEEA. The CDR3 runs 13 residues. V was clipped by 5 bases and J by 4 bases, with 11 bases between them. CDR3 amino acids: CASSTLESTEAFF. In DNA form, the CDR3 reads TGTGCCAGCAGCACACTGGAGAGCACTGAAGCTTTCTTT.

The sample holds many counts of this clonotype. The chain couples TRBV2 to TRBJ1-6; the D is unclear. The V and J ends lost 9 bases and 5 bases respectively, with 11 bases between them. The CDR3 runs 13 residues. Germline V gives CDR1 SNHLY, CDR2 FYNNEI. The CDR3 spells CASRAPDNSPLHF. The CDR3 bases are TGTGCCAGTAGGGCACCCGATAATTCACCCCTCCACTTT.

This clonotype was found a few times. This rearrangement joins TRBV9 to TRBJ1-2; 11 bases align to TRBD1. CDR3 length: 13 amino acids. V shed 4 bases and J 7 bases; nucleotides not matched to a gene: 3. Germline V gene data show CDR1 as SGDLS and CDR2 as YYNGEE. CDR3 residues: CASSSGQGVGYTF. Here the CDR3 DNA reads TGTGCCAGCAGCTCGGGACAGGGGGTTGGCTACACCTTC.

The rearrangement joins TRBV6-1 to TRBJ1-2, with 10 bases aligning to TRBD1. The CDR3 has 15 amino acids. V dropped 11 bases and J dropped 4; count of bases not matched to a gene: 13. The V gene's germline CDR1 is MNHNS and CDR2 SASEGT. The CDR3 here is CACSNSGTGVYGYTF. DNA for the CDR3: TGTGCCTGCTCCAACTCCGGGACAGGGGTCTATGGCTACACCTTC.

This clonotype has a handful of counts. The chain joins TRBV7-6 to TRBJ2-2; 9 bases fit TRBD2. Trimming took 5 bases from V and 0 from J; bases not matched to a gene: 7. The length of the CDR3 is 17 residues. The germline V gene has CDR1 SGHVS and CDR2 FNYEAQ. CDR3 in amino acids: CASSKRAGGSNTGELFF. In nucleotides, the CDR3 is TGTGCCAGCAGCAAGAGAGCGGGAGGCTCGAACACCGGGGAGCTGTTTTTT.

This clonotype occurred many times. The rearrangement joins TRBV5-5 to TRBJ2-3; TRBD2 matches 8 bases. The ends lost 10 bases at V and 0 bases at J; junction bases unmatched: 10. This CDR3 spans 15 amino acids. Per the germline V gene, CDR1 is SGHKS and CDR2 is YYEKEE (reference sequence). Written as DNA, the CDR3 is TGTGCCGCCACGCGGGGGGATTGGAGCACAGATACGCAGTATTTT. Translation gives CAATRGDWSTDTQYF. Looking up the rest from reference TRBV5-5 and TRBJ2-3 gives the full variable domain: DAGVTQSPTHLIKTRGQQVTLRCSPISGHKSVSWYQQVLGQGPQFIFQYYEKEERGRGNFPDRFSARQFPNYSSELNVNALLLGDSALYLCAATRGDWSTDTQYFGPGTRLTVL.

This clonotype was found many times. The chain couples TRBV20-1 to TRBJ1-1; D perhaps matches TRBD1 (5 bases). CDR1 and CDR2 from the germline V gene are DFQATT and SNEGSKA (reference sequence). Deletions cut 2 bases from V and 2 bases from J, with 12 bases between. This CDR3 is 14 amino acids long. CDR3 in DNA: TGCAGTGCTAGATCACGACAGCCAAACACTGAAGCTTTCTTT. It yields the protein CSARSRQPNTEAFF.

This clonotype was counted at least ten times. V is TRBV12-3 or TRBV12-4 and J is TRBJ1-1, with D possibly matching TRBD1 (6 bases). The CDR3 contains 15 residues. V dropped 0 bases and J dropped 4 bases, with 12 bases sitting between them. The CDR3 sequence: CASSLAGGAVTEAFF. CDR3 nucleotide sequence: TGTGCCAGCAGTTTAGCGGGGGGGGCGGTCACTGAAGCTTTCTTT.

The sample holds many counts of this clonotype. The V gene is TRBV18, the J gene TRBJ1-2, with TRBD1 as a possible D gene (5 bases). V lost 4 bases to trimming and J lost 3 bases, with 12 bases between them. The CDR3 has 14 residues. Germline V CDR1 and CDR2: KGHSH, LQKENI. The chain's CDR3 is CASSRQQRDYGYTF. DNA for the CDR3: TGTGCCAGCTCACGACAGCAGAGGGACTATGGCTACACCTTC.

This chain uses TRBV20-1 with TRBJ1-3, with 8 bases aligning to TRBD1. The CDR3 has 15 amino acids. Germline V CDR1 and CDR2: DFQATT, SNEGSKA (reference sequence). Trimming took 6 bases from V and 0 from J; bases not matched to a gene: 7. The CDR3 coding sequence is TGCAGTGCGAGGGGACAGGTTAACTCTGGAAACACCATATATTTT. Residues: CSARGQVNSGNTIYF.